This T cell receptor beta chain is from a study of blood T cell repertoires in COVID-19. The CDR3 length is 14 residues. The germline gives CDR1 SEHNR, CDR2 FQNEAQ (reference sequence). The V segment lost 4 bases and the J segment 0 bases; nucleotides outside the gene matches: 0. Sequencing was performed with immunoSEQ multiplex PCR; in TCRdb, only in-frame clones are kept and a portion is missing. The sample holds 390,000 or so clones, about 83% seen once. The source of this sequence is a woman between 45 and 60 years old who had recovered from COVID-19. Sequenced sample: PBMCs or T cells enriched from blood (not recorded which). The J gene is TRBJ1-3, the V gene TRBV7-9, with 7 bases fitting TRBD1. Here the CDR3 DNA reads TGTGCCAGCAGCTGGGACAGCTCTGGAAACACCATATATTTT. Encoded protein: CASSWDSSGNTIYF.